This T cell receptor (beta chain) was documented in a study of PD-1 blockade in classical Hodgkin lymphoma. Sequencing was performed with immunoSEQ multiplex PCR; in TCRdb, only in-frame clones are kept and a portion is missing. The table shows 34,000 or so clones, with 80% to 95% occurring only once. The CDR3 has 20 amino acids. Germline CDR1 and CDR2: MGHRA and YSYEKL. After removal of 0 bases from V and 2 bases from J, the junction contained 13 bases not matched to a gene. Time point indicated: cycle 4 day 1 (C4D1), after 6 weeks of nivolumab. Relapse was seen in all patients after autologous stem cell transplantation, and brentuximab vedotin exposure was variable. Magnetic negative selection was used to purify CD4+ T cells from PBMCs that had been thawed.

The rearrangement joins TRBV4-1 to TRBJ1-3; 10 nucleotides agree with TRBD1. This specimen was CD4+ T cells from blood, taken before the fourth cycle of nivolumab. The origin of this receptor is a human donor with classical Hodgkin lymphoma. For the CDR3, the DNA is TGCGCCAGCAGCCAAGATCACGGACAGGGGGTTTTAGTAGCTGGAAACACCATATATTTT. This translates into CASSQDHGQGVLVAGNTIYF.